Below, 8 T cell receptor beta chains from the same sample are listed, as sequenced in a study of persistence of HIV-infected CD4 T cells. The immunoSEQ assay was version 4, run in survey mode. TCRdb's copy holds only in-frame clones and misses some; the assay was immunoSEQ multiplex PCR. The sample has roughly 34,000 clones, 82% seen once. The stimulus was lysate of CMV-infected fibroblasts, around 11 ug/mL. CD40L-negative CD69-negative CD45RO-high memory CD4+ T cells were sorted as populations depleted of antigen-responding cells. No antigen has been assigned to these receptors. Sequencing was performed on CD4+ T cells sorted from PBMCs after approximately 19-hour stimulation, taken from a patient who received antiretroviral therapy. The receptors stem from an adult man with HIV who was CMV-seropositive.

This clone turned up a few times. V usage is TRBV6-1 and J usage is TRBJ1-6, with 9 positions matching TRBD1. Germline V lookup: CDR1 MNHNS, CDR2 SASEGT. The ends lost 3 bases at V and 4 bases at J; junction bases unmatched: 4. The CDR3 is 16 amino acids. The CDR3 spells CASSEGQGTYNSPLHF. For the CDR3, the DNA is TGTGCCAGCAGTGAGGGACAGGGAACTTATAATTCACCCCTCCACTTT.

For the CDR3, the DNA is TGTGCCAGCAGTTACTCGGACAGGGGCAATCAGCCCCAGCATTTT. Translating it yields CASSYSDRGNQPQHF. The chain combines TRBV6-6 with TRBJ1-5, with TRBD1 matching 8 bases. The CDR3 consists of 15 residues. CDR1 and CDR2 from the germline V gene are MNHNY and SVGAGI (reference sequence). J lost 2 bases, V lost 0 bases, and 0 bases had no gene match.

The J gene is TRBJ2-6, the V gene TRBV6-6; no clear D. V lost 5 bases, J lost 0 bases, and 14 bases lay in between. Germline assignment: CDR1 MNHNY and CDR2 SVGAGI (reference sequence). The CDR3 length is 17 residues. CDR3: CASSRLGFDSGANVLTF. CDR3 in DNA: TGTGCCAGCAGTCGGTTGGGTTTCGACTCTGGGGCCAACGTCCTGACTTTC.

V gene TRBV19 combines with J gene TRBJ1-3; no clear D gene. V was clipped by 4 bases and J by 1 base, with 5 bases between them. Germline V lookup: CDR1 LNHDA, CDR2 SQIVND (reference sequence). The CDR3 has 13 residues. The CDR3 DNA reads TGTGCCAGTAGTAAATATTCTGGAAACACCATATATTTT. It specifies CASSKYSGNTIYF.

The rearrangement joins TRBV4-1 to TRBJ2-6; D is uncertain. Germline V gene lookup returns CDR1 MGHRA and CDR2 YSYEKL. The ends were cut back, 7 bases at V and 3 bases at J, with 10 bases in the middle. The CDR3 contains 14 residues. CDR3 region: CASMGYHGANVLTF. The CDR3 DNA reads as TGCGCCAGCATGGGGTACCATGGGGCCAACGTCCTGACTTTC.

The V call is TRBV5-1, the J call TRBJ1-3; 7 bases are shared with TRBD1. CDR1 and CDR2 (germline): SGHRS, YFSETQ. The CDR3 runs 15 residues. V trimming: 5 bases; J trimming: 3 bases; junction bases outside the gene matches: 8. The CDR3 DNA sequence: TGCGCCAGCAGTCGGGCAGGGGGTGGTGGAAACACCATATATTTT. This codes for CASSRAGGGGNTIYF.

J is TRBJ2-1 and V is TRBV6-5, with 9 nucleotides matching TRBD1. Germline trimming cut 6 bases from V and 7 bases from J; bases unmatched to any gene: 7. Germline V gene data show CDR1 as MNHEY and CDR2 as SVGAGI. The CDR3 contains 14 residues. CDR3 residues: CASSRDRVGNEQFF. For the CDR3, the DNA is TGTGCCAGCAGCCGGGACAGGGTGGGGAATGAGCAGTTCTTC.

The chain links TRBV6-4 to TRBJ1-2, with 11 positions matching TRBD1. Germline loops: CDR1 MRHNA, CDR2 SNTAGT. CDR3 length: 15 residues. Trimming at V came to 5 bases and at J to 5 bases, leaving 7 bases not matched to a gene. The CDR3 here is CASSQGQGGDYGYTF. The CDR3 DNA reads as TGTGCCAGCAGTCAGGGACAGGGGGGAGATTATGGCTACACCTTC.